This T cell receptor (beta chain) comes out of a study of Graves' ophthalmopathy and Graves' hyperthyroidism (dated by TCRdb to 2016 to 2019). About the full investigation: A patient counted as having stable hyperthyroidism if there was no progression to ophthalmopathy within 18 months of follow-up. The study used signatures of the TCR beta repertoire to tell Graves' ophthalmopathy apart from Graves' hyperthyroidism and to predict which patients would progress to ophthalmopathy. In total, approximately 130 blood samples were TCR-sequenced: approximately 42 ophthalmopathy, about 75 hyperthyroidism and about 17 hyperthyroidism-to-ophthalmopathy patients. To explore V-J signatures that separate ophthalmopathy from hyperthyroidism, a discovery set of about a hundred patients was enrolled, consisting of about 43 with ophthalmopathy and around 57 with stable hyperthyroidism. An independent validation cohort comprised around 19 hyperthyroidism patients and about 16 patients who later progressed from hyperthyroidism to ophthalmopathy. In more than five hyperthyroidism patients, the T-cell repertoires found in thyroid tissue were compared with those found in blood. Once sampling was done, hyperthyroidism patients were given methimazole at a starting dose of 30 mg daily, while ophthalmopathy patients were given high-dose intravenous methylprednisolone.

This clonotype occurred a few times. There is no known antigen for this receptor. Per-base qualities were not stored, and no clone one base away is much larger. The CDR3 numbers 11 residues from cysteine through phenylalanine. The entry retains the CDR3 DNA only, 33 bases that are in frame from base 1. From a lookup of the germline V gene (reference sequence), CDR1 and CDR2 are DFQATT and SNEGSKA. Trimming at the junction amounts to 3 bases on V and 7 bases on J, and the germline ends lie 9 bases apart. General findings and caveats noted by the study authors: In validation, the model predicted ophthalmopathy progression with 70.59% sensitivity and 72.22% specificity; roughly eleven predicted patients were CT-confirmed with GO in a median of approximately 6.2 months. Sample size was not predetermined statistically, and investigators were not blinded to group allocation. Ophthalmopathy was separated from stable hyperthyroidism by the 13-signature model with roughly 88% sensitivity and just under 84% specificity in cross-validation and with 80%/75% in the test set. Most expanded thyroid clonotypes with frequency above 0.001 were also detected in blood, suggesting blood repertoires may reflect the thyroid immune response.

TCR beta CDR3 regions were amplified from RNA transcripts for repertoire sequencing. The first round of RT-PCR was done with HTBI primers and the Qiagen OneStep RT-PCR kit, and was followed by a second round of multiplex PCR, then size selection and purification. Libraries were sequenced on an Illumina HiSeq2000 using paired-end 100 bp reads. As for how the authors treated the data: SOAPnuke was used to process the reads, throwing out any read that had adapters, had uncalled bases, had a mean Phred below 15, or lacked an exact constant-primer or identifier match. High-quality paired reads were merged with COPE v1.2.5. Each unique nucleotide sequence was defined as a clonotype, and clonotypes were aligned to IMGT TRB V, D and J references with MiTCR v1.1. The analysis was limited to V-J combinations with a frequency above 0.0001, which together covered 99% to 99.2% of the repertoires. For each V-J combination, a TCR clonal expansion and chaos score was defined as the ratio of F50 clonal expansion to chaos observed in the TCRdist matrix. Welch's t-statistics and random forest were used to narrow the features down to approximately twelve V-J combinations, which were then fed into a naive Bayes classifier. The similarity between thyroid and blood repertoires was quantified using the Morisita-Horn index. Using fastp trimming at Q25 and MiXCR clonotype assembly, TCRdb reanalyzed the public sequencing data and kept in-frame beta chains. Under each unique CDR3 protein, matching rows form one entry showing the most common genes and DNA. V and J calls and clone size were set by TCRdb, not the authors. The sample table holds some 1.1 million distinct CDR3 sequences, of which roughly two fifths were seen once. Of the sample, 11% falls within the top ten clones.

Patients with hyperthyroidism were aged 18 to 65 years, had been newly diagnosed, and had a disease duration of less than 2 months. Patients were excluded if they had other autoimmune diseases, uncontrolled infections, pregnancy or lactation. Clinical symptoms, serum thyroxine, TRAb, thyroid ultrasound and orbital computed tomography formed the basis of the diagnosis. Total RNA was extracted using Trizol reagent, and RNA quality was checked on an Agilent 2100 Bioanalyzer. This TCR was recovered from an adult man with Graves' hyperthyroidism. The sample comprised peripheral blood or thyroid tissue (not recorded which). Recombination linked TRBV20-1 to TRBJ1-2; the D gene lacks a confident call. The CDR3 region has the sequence CSASKRVGYTF. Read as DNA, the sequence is TGCAGTGCTAGCAAGCGGGTTGGCTACACCTTC.